This T cell receptor (beta chain) was observed in a study of neurological immune-mediated disorders. Regarding time point: longitudinal time-point 3. The study, taken as a whole, reports: One related-CDR3 cluster, identified by phylogenetic grouping, held the repertoires of 18 of 34 multiple sclerosis patients and was a possible signature. Multiple sclerosis was found to have the least TCR clonal expansion, below healthy controls, and HTLV-1-associated myelopathy the most.

This clonotype was counted many times. Antigen unknown. TCRdb re-analysed the 5' RACE reads in MiXCR, keeping a single row per CDR3 protein. The repertoire holds about 80,000 distinct CDR3 sequences, with 4.3% as singletons. Per germline, CDR1 SGHRS and CDR2 YFSETQ. Between the trimmed V and J ends, which lost 0 bases and 8 bases, there was a span of 20 bases. The CDR3 totals 17 residues. The chain employs TRBV5-1 and TRBJ1-4; D is uncertain. Sequencing used PBMCs. The TCR was taken from a woman aged 55-70 years with multiple sclerosis. The CDR3: CASSLGRIGQWEEKLFF. CDR3 DNA: TGCGCCAGCAGCTTGGGCCGGATAGGGCAGTGGGAAGAAAAACTGTTTTTT.